This T cell receptor beta chain stems from a study of neurological immune-mediated disorders. General study results and limits: In HTLV-1-associated myelopathy, TCR clonal expansion was greatest, and in multiple sclerosis it was least, below healthy controls.

Time point noted: longitudinal time-point 2. Preparation of the unsorted libraries drew on 2 million PBMCs stored at -80 C. The germline V and J ends were trimmed by 7 bases and 10 bases, with 11 bases remaining between them. This CDR3 comprises 11 residues. Germline CDR1 and CDR2: MNHNY and SVGAGI (reference sequence). To note about this clonotype: The antigen remains undetermined.

cDNA was made by 5'RACE with 10-nucleotide random UMIs. TCRdb fed the 5' RACE reads into MiXCR, producing one record per CDR3 protein. The repertoire holds more than 55,000 distinct CDR3 sequences, with 8.5% to 10% as singletons. The specimen was PBMCs. The chain carries TRBV6-6 and TRBJ2-1; TRBD1 might be the D (6 bases). The receptor was isolated from a man between 25 and 39 years old in good health. The CDR3 loop is CASKTGNEQFF. CDR3 DNA sequence: TGTGCCAGCAAAACAGGGAACGAGCAGTTCTTC.